This TCR beta chain is from a study of T cell responses to AZD1222 COVID-19 vaccine (dated by TCRdb to the early 2020s). With regard to the full study: TCR sequencing was performed for about 250 trial participants, of whom about 200 were given two doses of AZD1222 and 26 were given two doses of MenACWY control vaccine. Trial participants were enrolled into age subgroups of 18-55, 56-69 and 70-plus years, which contained approximately 150, 28 and 58 TCR-sequenced participants, respectively.

This clone was observed once. Which antigen it targets is not known. Base qualities are not provided; no much larger clone lies one nucleotide away. The sample has other DNA sequences that encode this CDR3 too. The investigation overall reported the following: Because no samples from the day 14 peak response were available, repertoires could be characterized only after the peak T cell response. In the small 56-69-year group, the increase in depth fell short of significance, most likely because of low power. Nearly half of unique spike-specific TCRs reportedly recognized epitopes outside regions mutated in the B.1.351 and B.1.1.7 variants. Only five to seven AZD1222 recipients were SARS-CoV-2 seropositive at baseline, limiting conclusions about previously exposed vaccinees. Participants were mostly white British and included more females than males, and it was suggested by the authors that clonal diversity may have been underestimated. CD4 TCRs associated with the vaccine covered the entire spike protein, and the dominant responses were in regions 160-218 and 743-854. After two AZD1222 doses, both the breadth and the depth of spike-specific TCRs were significantly higher than at day 0 and than in MenACWY recipients.

The sample's time point label, decoded: about 28 days (+/-7) after the second vaccine dose. Because spike-specific TCR depth and breadth did not differ between the two schedules, AZD1222 recipients who got a second dose at roughly 4 weeks were pooled with those who got a second dose at roughly 12 weeks. Vaccinee samples were obtained from the UK trials COV001 and COV002, which included a single-blind randomized controlled phase 2/3 trial of AZD1222 (ChAdOx1 nCoV-19) in healthy adults. For TCRbeta chain sequencing, PBMC samples from trial participants were taken at day 0 and at day 28 after the second dose. CDR1 and CDR2 (SGHNT, YYREEE) derive from the germline V gene (reference sequence). Its CDR3 holds 13 amino acids, cysteine through phenylalanine. The DNA shown is the 39-base CDR3, in frame from base 1. V sheds 2 bases and J sheds 1 base, leaving 7 bases between their ends. The CDR3 regions of human TCRbeta chains were analyzed by immunosequencing. Per the authors' processing: Repertoire TCRs were checked for matches against a reference library of SARS-CoV-2-specific TCRs that had been generated using the MIRA antigen-specificity platform. Breadth was defined as the fraction of unique TCRs that were SARS-CoV-2-associated. Depth was defined as the fraction of total T cells that were SARS-CoV-2-associated. Using the MIRA data, each spike-specific TCR was assigned both to the spike region to which the TCR was reactive and to a CD4 or CD8 class. Log10-transformed breadth and depth values were compared by one-way ANOVA with Sidak's multiple comparisons tests. TCRdb took this table from immuneACCESS and kept in-frame rearrangements with V and J called. Such tables lack part of the clones; where checked against another copy, unresolved V genes explain under half of the gap, and the rest is unexplained. That table is the source of V, J and clone size, and D and trimming were worked out from the DNA. The sample includes about 120,000 clones, with 90% to 95% observed a single time. The biggest ten clones account for 5% of the sample.

The sample was peripheral blood, taken 28 days after the second AZD1222 dose. The clonotype was recovered from an adult who received the AZD1222 COVID-19 vaccine. This receptor chain uses TRBV5-4 and TRBJ2-7; a tentative D call is TRBD2 (5 bases match). The DNA reads TGTGCCAGCAGCTTACGCGGGTCCTACGAGCAGTACTTC. Its product reads: CASSLRGSYEQYF. Reference TRBV5-4 and TRBJ2-7 genes cover what lies past the CDR3, so the full variable domain is ETGVTQSPTHLIKTRGQQVTLRCSSQSGHNTVSWYQQALGQGPQFIFQYYREEENGRGNFPPRFSGLQFPNYSSELNVNALELDDSALYLCASSLRGSYEQYFGPGTRLTVT.